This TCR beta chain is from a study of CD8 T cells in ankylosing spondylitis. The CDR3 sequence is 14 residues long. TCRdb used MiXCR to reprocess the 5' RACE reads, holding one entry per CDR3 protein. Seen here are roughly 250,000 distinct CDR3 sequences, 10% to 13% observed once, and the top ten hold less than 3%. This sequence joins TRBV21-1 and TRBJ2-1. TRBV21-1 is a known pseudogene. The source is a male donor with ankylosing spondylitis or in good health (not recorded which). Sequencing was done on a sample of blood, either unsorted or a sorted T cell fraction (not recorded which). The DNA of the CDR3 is TGTGCCAGCAGCAGTTGCCGGAACTACAATGAGCAGTTCTTC. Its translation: CASSSCRNYNEQFF.